These T cell receptor beta chains were read from a single sample in a study of T cell repertoires in cytomegalovirus infection. TCRdb re-called the reads with MiXCR, one entry per CDR3 protein. The sample consists of about 920,000 distinct CDR3 sequences, around a third of them appearing once. For these TCRs, the target antigens are not known. Sequencing used cultured CD8+ T cells from PBMCs, obtained from culture after CMV antigen stimulation. These receptors all stem from a human donor in good health (CMV status not recorded). Some clones in this sample may be carry-over from other donors' samples. Each CDR3 is given with its conserved first and last residue. A D gene is named only where the DNA matches it firmly. Clone size is stated in some rows and not others, as once, few, many or a class when expanded.

j_call: TRBJ2-2; clone_size: -; v_call: TRBV6-1; d_call: -; cdr3_aa: CVSSVIREIGFSGELFF; cdr3_nt: TGTGTCAGCAGTGTAATCCGGGAAATAGGGTTTTCCGGGGAGCTGTTTTTT
j_call: TRBJ2-5; clone_size: -; v_call: TRBV7-2; d_call: -; cdr3_aa: CASSLGDFTFRETQYF; cdr3_nt: TGTGCCAGCAGCTTAGGGGACTTTACCTTCCGGGAGACCCAGTACTTC
j_call: TRBJ2-7; clone_size: -; v_call: TRBV15; d_call: TRBD1; cdr3_aa: CATSRDRGLRYEQYF; cdr3_nt: TGTGCCACCAGCAGGGACAGGGGGCTTCGTTACGAGCAGTACTTC
j_call: TRBJ2-7; clone_size: many; v_call: TRBV27; d_call: -; cdr3_aa: CASSLGFRGYEQYF; cdr3_nt: TGTGCCAGCAGTTTAGGCTTCCGAGGGTACGAGCAGTACTTC
j_call: TRBJ1-1; clone_size: few; v_call: TRBV19; d_call: -; cdr3_aa: CACTRLPMNTEAFF; cdr3_nt: TGTGCCTGTACGAGGTTACCCATGAACACTGAAGCTTTCTTT
j_call: TRBJ2-4; clone_size: -; v_call: TRBV6-6; d_call: TRBD2; cdr3_aa: CASNRGRVDIQYF; cdr3_nt: TGTGCCAGCAATCGAGGGAGGGTGGACATTCAGTACTTC
j_call: TRBJ2-5; clone_size: few; v_call: TRBV5-1; d_call: -; cdr3_aa: CASSPFGGEEETQYF; cdr3_nt: TGCGCCAGCAGCCCCTTTGGGGGAGAAGAAGAGACCCAGTACTTC
j_call: TRBJ2-2; clone_size: few; v_call: TRBV7-8; d_call: TRBD1; cdr3_aa: CASSRPDRDTGELFF; cdr3_nt: TGTGCCAGCAGCCGACCAGACAGGGACACCGGGGAGCTGTTTTTT
j_call: TRBJ2-7; clone_size: -; v_call: TRBV27; d_call: -; cdr3_aa: CASSHGRKSSYEQYF; cdr3_nt: TGTGCCAGCAGCCATGGACGGAAAAGCTCCTACGAGCAGTACTTC
j_call: TRBJ2-3; clone_size: few; v_call: TRBV4-3; d_call: -; cdr3_aa: CASSHFTDTQYF; cdr3_nt: TGCGCCAGCAGCCACTTCACAGATACGCAGTATTTT
j_call: TRBJ1-3; clone_size: -; v_call: TRBV5-6; d_call: TRBD1; cdr3_aa: CASSSRTGGRNTIYF; cdr3_nt: TGTGCCAGCAGCTCCAGGACAGGGGGTCGAAACACCATATATTTT
j_call: TRBJ2-5; clone_size: few; v_call: TRBV10-3; d_call: -; cdr3_aa: CAIGGGLQETQYF; cdr3_nt: TGTGCCATCGGAGGGGGACTGCAAGAGACCCAGTACTTC
j_call: TRBJ1-2; clone_size: -; v_call: TRBV20-1; d_call: -; cdr3_aa: CSARGQPRGGYTF; cdr3_nt: TGCAGTGCTAGGGGCCAGCCCCGGGGAGGCTACACCTTC
j_call: TRBJ2-2; clone_size: many; v_call: TRBV7-9; d_call: TRBD1; cdr3_aa: CASTQTGSAGELFF; cdr3_nt: TGTGCCAGTACCCAGACAGGGAGTGCCGGGGAGCTGTTTTTT
j_call: TRBJ2-1; clone_size: many; v_call: TRBV10-1; d_call: -; cdr3_aa: CASSESIGDSYNEQFF; cdr3_nt: TGCGCCAGCAGTGAGTCGATCGGGGACTCCTACAATGAGCAGTTCTTC
j_call: TRBJ1-1; clone_size: -; v_call: TRBV12-5; d_call: -; cdr3_aa: CASDLGRVWAEAFF; cdr3_nt: TGTGCTAGTGACCTCGGGAGAGTTTGGGCTGAAGCTTTCTTT
j_call: TRBJ2-5; clone_size: -; v_call: TRBV7-6; d_call: TRBD1; cdr3_aa: CASSSDRGGDQETQYF; cdr3_nt: TGTGCCAGCAGCTCGGACAGGGGAGGCGACCAAGAGACCCAGTACTTC
j_call: TRBJ1-2; clone_size: -; v_call: TRBV4-1; d_call: TRBD1; cdr3_aa: CASSTMTGVIGYTF; cdr3_nt: TGCGCCAGCAGCACTATGACAGGGGTAATTGGCTACACCTTC
j_call: TRBJ2-1; clone_size: few; v_call: TRBV6-1; d_call: -; cdr3_aa: CASRDDASSYNEQFF; cdr3_nt: TGTGCCAGCAGGGACGACGCTAGCTCCTACAATGAGCAGTTCTTC
j_call: TRBJ1-2; clone_size: -; v_call: TRBV7-2; d_call: -; cdr3_aa: CARSLGRVGYTF; cdr3_nt: TGTGCCCGCAGCTTAGGTCGGGTCGGCTACACCTTC
j_call: TRBJ2-1; clone_size: -; v_call: TRBV7-2; d_call: -; cdr3_aa: CVSSFILDNEQFF; cdr3_nt: TGTGTCAGTAGCTTTATCCTGGACAATGAGCAGTTCTTC
j_call: TRBJ1-6; clone_size: few; v_call: TRBV2; d_call: -; cdr3_aa: CASEGGAYNSPLHF; cdr3_nt: TGTGCCAGCGAAGGGGGTGCCTATAATTCACCCCTCCACTTT
j_call: TRBJ1-2; clone_size: few; v_call: TRBV6-1; d_call: -; cdr3_aa: CASSESPAGTYGYTF; cdr3_nt: TGTGCCAGCAGTGAATCCCCGGCAGGAACCTATGGCTACACCTTC